The clone carrying this TCR beta chain is medium-sized in the sample. The antigen is undetermined. In TCRdb, the reads were re-called with MiXCR into one record per CDR3 protein. Altogether approximately 5,700 distinct CDR3 sequences are present, about 17% being singletons, with the ten largest covering roughly a tenth. This record belongs to a study of liver allograft versus peripheral blood T cells. As for the study in general: A comparison was made between T cell receptor repertoires in transplanted livers and those in recipients' peripheral blood. General study results and limits: In liver allografts, T cell receptor repertoires reportedly differed from the repertoires found in peripheral blood.

The germline V gene has CDR1 SGHKS and CDR2 YYEKEE (reference sequence). Trimming left V 2 bases short and J 5 bases short, with 17 bases between. The CDR3 has 16 amino acids. This TCR derives from a human patient who had a liver transplant. Some T cells could come from the graft donor. This chain connects TRBV5-5 to TRBJ2-1; weak D call: TRBD2 (6 bases). This chain's CDR3 is CASSFRERVYNNEQFF. In nucleotides, the CDR3 is TGTGCCAGCAGCTTCCGGGAGCGGGTGTACAACAATGAGCAGTTCTTC.